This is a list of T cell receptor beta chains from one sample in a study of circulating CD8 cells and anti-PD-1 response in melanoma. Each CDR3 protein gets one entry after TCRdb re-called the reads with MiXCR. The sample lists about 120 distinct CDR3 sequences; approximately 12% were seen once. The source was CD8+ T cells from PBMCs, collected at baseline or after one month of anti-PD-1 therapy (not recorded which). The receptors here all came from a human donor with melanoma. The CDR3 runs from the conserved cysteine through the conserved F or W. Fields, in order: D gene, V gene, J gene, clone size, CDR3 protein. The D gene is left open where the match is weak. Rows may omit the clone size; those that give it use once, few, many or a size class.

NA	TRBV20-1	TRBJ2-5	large	CSARAGTSGFGVETQYF
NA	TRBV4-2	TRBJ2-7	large	CASSGGSYEQYF
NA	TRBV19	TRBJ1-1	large	CASSRGTENAEAFF
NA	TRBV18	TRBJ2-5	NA	CASPPDSLGSEQYF
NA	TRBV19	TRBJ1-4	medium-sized	CASSIRSGNGKLFF
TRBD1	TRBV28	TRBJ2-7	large	CASSFPGQGMDQYF
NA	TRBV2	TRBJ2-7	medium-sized	CASGRDTLTNEQYF
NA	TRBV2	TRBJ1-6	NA	CASSESRSSYNSPLHF
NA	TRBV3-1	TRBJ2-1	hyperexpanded	CASSPPGDSAYNEQFF
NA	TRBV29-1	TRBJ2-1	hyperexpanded	CSVDPGDWTEQFF
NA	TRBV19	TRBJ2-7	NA	CASSLARSSYEQYF
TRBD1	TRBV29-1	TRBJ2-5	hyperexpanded	CSVPGQIQETQYF
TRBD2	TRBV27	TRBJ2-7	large	CASSLSGLAGPLEQYF
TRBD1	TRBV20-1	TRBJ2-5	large	CSARRGGGQETQYF
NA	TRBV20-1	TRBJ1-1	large	CSARERGDTEAFF
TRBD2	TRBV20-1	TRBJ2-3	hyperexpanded	CSASPGLADTDTQYF
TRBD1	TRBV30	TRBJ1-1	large	CAWRPPGTANTEAFF
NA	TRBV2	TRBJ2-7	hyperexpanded	CASSEVAGALYEQYF
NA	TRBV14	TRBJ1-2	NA	CASSLAGSIYGYTF
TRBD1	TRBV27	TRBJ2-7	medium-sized	CASSSTQGSSYEQYF
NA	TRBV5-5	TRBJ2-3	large	CASSPSGALPSTDTQYF
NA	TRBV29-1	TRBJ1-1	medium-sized	CSVVRDTEAFF
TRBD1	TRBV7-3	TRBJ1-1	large	CASSIGTGLSTEAFF
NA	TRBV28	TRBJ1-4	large	CASSFSDTAYEKLFF
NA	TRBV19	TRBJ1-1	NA	CASSISGFEAFF